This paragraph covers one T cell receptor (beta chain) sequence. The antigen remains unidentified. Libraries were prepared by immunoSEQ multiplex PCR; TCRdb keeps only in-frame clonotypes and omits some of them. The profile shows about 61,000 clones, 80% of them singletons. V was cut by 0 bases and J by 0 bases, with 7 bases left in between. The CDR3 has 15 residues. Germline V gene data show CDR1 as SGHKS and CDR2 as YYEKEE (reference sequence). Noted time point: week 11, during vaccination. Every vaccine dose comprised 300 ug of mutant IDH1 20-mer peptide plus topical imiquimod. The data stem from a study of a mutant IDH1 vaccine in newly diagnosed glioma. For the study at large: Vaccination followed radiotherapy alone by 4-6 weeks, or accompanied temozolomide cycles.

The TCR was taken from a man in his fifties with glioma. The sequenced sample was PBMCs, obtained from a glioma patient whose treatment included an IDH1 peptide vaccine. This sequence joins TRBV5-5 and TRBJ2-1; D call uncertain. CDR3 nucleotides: TGTGCCAGCAGCTTGGACGGTAGCTCCTACAATGAGCAGTTCTTC. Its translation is CASSLDGSSYNEQFF.